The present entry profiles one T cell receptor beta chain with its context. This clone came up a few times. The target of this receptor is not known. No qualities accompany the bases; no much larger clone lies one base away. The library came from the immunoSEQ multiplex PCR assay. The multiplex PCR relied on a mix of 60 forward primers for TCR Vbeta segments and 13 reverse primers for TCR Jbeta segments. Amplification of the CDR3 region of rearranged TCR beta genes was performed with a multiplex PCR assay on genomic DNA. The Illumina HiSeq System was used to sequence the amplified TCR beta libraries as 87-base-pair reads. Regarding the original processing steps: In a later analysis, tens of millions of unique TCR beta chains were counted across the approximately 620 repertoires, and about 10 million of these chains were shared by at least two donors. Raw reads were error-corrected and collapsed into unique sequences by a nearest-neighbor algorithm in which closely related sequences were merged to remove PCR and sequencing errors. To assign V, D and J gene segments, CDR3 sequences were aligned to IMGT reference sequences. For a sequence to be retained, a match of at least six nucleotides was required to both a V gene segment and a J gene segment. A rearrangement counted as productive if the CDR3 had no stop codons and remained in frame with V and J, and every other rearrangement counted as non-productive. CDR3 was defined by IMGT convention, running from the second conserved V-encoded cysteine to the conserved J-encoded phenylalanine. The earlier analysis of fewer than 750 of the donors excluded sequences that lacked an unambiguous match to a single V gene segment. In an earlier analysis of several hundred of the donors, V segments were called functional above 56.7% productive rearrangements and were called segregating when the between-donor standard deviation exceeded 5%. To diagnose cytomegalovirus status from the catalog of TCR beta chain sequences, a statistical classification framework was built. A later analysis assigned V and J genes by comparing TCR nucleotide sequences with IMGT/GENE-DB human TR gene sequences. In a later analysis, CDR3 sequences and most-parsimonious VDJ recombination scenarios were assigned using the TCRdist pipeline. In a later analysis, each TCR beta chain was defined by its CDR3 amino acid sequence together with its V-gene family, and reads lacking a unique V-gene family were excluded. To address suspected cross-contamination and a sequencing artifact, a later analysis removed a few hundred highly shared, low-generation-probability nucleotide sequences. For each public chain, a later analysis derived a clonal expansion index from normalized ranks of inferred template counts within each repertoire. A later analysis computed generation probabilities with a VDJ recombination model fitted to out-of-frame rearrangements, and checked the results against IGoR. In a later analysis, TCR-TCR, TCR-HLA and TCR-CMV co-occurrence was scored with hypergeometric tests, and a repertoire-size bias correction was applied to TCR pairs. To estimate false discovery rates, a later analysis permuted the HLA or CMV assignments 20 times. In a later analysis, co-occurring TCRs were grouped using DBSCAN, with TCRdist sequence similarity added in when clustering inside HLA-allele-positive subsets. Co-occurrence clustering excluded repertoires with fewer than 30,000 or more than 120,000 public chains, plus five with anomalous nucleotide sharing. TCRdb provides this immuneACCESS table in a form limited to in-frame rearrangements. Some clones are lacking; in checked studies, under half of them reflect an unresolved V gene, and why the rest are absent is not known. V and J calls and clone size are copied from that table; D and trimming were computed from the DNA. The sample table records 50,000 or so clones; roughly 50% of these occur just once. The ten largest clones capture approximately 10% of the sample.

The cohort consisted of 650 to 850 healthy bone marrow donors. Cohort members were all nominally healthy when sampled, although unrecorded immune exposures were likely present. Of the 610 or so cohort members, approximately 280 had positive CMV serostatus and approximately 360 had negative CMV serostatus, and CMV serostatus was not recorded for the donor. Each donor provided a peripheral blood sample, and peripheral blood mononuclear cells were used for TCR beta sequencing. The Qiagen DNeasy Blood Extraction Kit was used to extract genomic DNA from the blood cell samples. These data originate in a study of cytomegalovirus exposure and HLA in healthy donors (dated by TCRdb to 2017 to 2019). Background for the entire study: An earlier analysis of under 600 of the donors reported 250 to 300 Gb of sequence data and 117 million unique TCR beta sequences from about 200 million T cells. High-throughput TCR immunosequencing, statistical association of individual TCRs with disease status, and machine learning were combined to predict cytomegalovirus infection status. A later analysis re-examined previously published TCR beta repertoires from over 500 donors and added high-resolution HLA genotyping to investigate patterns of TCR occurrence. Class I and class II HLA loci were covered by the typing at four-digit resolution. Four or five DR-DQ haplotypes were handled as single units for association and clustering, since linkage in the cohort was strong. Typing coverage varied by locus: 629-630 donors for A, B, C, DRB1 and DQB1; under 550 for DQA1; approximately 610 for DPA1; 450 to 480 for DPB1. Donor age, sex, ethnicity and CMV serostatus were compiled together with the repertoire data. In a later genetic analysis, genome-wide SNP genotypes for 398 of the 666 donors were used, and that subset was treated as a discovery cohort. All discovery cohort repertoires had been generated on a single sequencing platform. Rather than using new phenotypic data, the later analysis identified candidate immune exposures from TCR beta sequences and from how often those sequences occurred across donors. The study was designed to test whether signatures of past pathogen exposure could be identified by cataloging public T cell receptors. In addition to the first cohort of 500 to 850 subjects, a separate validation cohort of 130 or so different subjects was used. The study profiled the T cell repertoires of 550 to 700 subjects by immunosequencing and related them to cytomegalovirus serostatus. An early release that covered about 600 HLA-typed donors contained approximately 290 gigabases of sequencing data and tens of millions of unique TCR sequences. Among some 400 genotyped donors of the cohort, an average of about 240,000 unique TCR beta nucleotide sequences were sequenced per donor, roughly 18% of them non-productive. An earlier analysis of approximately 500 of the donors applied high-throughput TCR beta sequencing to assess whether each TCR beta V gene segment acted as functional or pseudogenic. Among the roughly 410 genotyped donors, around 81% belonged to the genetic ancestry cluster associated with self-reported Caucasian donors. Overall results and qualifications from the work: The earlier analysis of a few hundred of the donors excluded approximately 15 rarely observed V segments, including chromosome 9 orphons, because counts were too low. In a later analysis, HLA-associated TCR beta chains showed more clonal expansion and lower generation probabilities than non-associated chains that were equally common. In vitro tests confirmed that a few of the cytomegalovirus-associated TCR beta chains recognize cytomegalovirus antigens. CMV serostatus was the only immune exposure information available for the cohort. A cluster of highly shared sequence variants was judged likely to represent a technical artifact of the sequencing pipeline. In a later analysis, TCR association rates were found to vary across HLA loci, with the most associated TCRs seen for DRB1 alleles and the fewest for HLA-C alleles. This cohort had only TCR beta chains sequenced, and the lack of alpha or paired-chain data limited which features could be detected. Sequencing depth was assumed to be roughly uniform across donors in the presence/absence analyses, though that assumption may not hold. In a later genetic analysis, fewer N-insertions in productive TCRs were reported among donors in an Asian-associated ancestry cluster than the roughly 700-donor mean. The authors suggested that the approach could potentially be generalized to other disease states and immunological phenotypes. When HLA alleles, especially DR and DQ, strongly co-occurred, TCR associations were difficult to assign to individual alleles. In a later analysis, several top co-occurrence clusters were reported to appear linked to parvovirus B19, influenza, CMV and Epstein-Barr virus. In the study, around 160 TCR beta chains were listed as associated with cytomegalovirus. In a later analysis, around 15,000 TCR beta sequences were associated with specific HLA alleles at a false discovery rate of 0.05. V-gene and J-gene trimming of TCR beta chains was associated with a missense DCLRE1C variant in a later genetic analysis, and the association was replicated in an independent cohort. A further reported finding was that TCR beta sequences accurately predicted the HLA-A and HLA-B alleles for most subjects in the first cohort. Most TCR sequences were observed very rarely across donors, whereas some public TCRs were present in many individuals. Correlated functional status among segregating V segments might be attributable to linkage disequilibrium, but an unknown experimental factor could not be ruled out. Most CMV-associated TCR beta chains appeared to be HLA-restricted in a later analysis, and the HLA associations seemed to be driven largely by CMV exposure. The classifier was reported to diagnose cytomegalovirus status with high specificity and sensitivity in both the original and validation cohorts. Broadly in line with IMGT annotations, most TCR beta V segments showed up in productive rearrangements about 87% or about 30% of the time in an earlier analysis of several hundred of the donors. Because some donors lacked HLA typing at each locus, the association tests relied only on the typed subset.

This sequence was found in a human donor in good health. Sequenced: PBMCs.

The nucleotide sequence is TGCGCCAGCAGCCCAACAGGGACGGGGGCCAACGTCCTGACTTTC. Its translation is CASSPTGTGANVLTF. The sequence is built from TRBV4-1 and TRBJ2-6; the D region possibly corresponds to TRBD1 (6 bases align). From a lookup of the germline V gene, CDR1 and CDR2 are MGHRA and YSYEKL. V is pared back by 4 bases and J by 4 bases, with 11 bases lying between the germline termini. Reading from cysteine to phenylalanine, the CDR3 counts 15 amino acids. Only the CDR3 DNA is retained, 45 bases long and in frame from the first base.